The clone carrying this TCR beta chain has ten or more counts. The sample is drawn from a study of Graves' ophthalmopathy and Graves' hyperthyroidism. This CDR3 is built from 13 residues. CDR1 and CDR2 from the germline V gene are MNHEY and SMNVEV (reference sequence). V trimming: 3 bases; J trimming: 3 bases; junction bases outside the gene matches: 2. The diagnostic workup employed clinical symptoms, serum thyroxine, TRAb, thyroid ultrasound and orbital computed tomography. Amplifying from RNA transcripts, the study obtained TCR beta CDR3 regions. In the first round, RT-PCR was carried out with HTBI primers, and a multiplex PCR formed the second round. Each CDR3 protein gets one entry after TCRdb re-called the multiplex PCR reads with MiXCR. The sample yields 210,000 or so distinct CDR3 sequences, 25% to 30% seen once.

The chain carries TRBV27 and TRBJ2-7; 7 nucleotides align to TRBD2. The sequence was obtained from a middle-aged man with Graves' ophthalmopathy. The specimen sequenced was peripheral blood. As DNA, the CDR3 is TGTGCCAGCAGTTTGTCTAGCGGCTACGAGCAGTACTTC. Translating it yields CASSLSSGYEQYF.